This T cell receptor (beta chain) appears in the sequencing data of a study of T cells in localized non-small cell lung cancer. Findings of the study overall: Adjacent lung was found to contain a median roughly 58 of the top 100 tumor clones. Exceeding tumor, uninvolved adjacent lung had the highest T cell clonality.

The repertoire was sequenced with immunoSEQ multiplex PCR; TCRdb's copy has only in-frame clones and lacks some. Of 1,800 or so clones listed, approximately 20% are singletons. V was trimmed by 5 bases and J by 0 bases, leaving 11 bases between them. The CDR3 covers 16 residues. Germline lookup yields CDR1 MGHDK and CDR2 SYGVNS. Neighbouring lung, lacking atypia, was collected no less than 2 cm away from the tumor margin. About this clone itself: Its target is unknown.

This receptor was identified in a man aged 35 to 69 with stage II lung adenocarcinoma. The chain links TRBV25-1 to TRBJ2-6, with D maybe TRBD2 (5 bases). Here the sequenced sample was normal lung tissue next to the tumor, taken before any cancer treatment. CDR3 sequence (DNA): TGTGCCAGCAGTCCGCCTGGGAGCTCTGGGGCCAACGTCCTGACTTTC. Amino acid sequence: CASSPPGSSGANVLTF. The variable domain in full, completed from reference TRBV25-1 and TRBJ2-6, reads EADIYQTPRYLVIGTGKKITLECSQTMGHDKMYWYQQDPGMELHLIHYSYGVNSTEKGDLSSESTVSRIRTEHFPLTLESARPSHTSQYLCASSPPGSSGANVLTFGAGSRLTVL.